This T cell receptor (beta chain) was obtained from a study of beta chain features in type 1 diabetes. CDR1 SGHRS and CDR2 YFSETQ come from the germline V gene. The V end lost 5 bases, the J end lost 2 bases, and 12 bases lay between the germline ends. The CDR3 totals 14 residues. CD45RO/CCR7/CD25/CD127/CD95/CD27 sorting isolated CD4+ naive, central memory, regulatory and stem cell-like memory cells. Remarks on this clone: Its antigen is still unknown.

Expressed TCRB transcripts were sequenced because the isolated RNA had all been reverse transcribed beforehand. The assay was immunoSEQ multiplex PCR, and TCRdb's table has in-frame clones only and misses some. The sample records 300,000 to 400,000 clones, 8.5% to 10% being singletons. Study-wide results and limits: People with Type 1 diabetes carried modestly yet significantly shorter TCRB CDR3s in all four CD4+ subsets. Shorter templates may be favored by PCR, equally so in patients and controls. For patients, the naive, central memory and Treg TCRB repertoires appeared more alike than for healthy donors.

This sequence joins TRBV5-1 and TRBJ2-3; weak D call: TRBD1 (5 bases). Sequencing was done on a sample of central memory CD4+ T cells from blood. This sequence was found in a man aged 25 to 40 with type 1 diabetes. The CDR3 bases are TGCGCCAGCAGGCAAACAGGTTTCACAGATACGCAGTATTTT. It is translated as CASRQTGFTDTQYF.